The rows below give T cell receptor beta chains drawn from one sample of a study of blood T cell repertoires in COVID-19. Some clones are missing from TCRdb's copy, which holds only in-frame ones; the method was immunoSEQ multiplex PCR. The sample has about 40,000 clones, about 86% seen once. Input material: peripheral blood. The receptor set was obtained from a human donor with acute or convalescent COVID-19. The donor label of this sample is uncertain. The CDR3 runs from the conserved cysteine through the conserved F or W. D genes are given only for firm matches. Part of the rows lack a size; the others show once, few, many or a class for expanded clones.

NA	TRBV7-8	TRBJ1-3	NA	CASTHPDTSGNTIYF	TGTGCCAGCACCCATCCGGACACCTCTGGAAACACCATATATTTT
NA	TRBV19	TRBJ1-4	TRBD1	CASSRQGNEKLFF	TGTGCCAGTAGCCGACAGGGGAATGAAAAACTGTTTTTT
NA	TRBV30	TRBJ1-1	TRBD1	CAWSFRTGGTEAFF	TGTGCCTGGAGTTTTCGGACAGGGGGCACTGAAGCTTTCTTT
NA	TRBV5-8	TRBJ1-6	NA	CASSPGVAYNSPLHF	TGTGCCAGCAGCCCCGGGGTCGCCTATAATTCACCCCTCCACTTT
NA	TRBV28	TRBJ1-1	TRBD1	CASRSPGGSNEAFF	TGTGCCAGCAGATCCCCAGGGGGCTCGAATGAAGCTTTCTTT
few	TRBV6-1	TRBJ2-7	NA	CASSEFVGNLGASSYEQYF	TGTGCCAGCAGTGAATTTGTGGGCAACTTAGGCGCGAGCTCCTACGAGCAGTACTTC
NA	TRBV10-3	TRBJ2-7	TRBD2	CAISDPTLAGGLAGQYF	TGTGCCATCAGTGATCCGACCTTAGCGGGAGGCCTGGCAGGGCAGTACTTC
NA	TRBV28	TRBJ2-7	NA	CASSFGDREQYF	TGTGCCAGCAGTTTCGGAGACAGGGAGCAGTACTTC
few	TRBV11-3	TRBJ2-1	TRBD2	CASSLVAGGAYNEQFF	TGTGCCAGCAGCTTAGTTGCGGGAGGCGCCTACAATGAGCAGTTCTTC
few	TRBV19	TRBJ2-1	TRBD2	CASRPRTSGSSEQFF	TGTGCCAGTAGGCCACGGACTAGCGGGAGTAGTGAGCAGTTCTTC
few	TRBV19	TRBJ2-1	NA	CATREDEQFF	TGTGCCACCCGAGAGGATGAGCAGTTCTTC
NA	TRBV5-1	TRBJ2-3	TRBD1	CASSPTGSSTDTQYF	TGCGCCAGCAGCCCGACAGGGTCTAGCACAGATACGCAGTATTTT
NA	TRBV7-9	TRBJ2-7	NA	CASSFLSDRFYEQYF	TGTGCCAGCAGCTTTTTGAGTGACAGGTTCTACGAGCAGTACTTC
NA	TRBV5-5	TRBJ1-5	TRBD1	CASSLTGGRNMNQPQHF	TGTGCCAGCAGCCTGACAGGGGGGCGAAATATGAATCAGCCCCAGCATTTT
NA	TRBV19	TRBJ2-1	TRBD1	CASSIGPSAGGEQFF	TGTGCCAGTAGTATCGGGCCTTCCGCAGGGGGCGAGCAGTTCTTC
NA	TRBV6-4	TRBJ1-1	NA	CASSLYRGDTEAFF	TGTGCCAGCAGCCTATATAGGGGTGACACTGAAGCTTTCTTT
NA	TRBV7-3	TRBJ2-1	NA	CASSFTGERDNEQFF	TGTGCCAGCAGCTTTACGGGGGAGAGGGACAATGAGCAGTTCTTC
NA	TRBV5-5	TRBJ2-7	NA	CASSLGTGGWYEQYF	TGTGCCAGCAGCTTGGGGACTGGGGGGTGGTACGAGCAGTACTTC
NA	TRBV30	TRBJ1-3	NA	CAWSNSGLSGNTIYF	TGTGCCTGGAGTAATTCAGGGCTCTCGGGAAACACCATATATTTT
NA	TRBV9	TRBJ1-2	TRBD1	CASSVAAQGAGGTYGYTF	TGTGCCAGCAGCGTAGCGGCGCAGGGAGCAGGGGGTACTTATGGCTACACCTTC
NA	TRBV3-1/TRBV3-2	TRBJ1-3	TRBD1	CASSQFGTGFSGNTIYF	TGTGCCAGCAGCCAATTCGGGACAGGGTTCTCCGGAAACACCATATATTTT
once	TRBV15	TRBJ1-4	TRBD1	CATSRGQGKDEKLFF	TGTGCCACCAGCAGAGGACAGGGGAAGGATGAAAAACTGTTTTTT
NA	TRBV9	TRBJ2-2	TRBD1	CASSATGEINTGELFF	TGTGCCAGCAGCGCGACAGGGGAGATCAACACCGGGGAGCTGTTTTTT
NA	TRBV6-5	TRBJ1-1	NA	CASTWERAEAFF	TGTGCCAGCACTTGGGAGCGGGCTGAAGCTTTCTTT